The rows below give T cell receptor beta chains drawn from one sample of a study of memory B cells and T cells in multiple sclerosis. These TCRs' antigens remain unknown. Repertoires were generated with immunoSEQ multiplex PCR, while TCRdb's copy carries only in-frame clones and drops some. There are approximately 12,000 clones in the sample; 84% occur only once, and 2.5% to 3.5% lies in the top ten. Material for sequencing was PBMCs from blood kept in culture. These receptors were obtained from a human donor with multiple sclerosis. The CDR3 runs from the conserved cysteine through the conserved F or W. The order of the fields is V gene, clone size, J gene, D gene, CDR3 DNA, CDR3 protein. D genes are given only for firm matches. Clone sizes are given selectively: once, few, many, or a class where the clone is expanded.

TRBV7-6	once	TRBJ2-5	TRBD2	TGTGCCAGCAGCCCCAGAGGAACTAGCGGGAGGGCTAACATTGGGGAGACCCAGTACTTC	CASSPRGTSGRANIGETQYF
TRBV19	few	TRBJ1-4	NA	TGTGCCTGTCGAGGGGCTAGTAATGAAAAACTGTTTTTT	CACRGASNEKLFF
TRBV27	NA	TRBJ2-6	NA	TGTGCCAGCAGCCCACAGGTGTGGGGGGCCAACGTCCTGACTTTC	CASSPQVWGANVLTF
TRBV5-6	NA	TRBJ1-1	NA	TGTGCCAGCAGCTTGGGGGCCCTAGGTGAAGCTTTCTTT	CASSLGALGEAFF
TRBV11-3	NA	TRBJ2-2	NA	TGTGCCAGCAGCCCCCTAGGAAGTGGCGGGGAGCTGTTTTTT	CASSPLGSGGELFF
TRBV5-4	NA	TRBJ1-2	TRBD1	TGTGCCAGCAGCCTCGGACAGGGGTGGGACTATGGCTACACCTTC	CASSLGQGWDYGYTF
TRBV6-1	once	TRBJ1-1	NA	TGTGCCAGCAGTGATGGGTTTAACACTGAAGCTTTCTTT	CASSDGFNTEAFF
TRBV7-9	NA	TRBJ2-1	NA	TGTGCCAGCACCCACTCCGGGGGCCTACAGGGTTACAATGAGCAGTTCTTC	CASTHSGGLQGYNEQFF
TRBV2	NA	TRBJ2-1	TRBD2	TGTGCCAGCAGTCCAAGCGGGGGCACCACCCCTAAGCAGTTCTTC	CASSPSGGTTPKQFF
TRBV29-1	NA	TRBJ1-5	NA	TGCAGCGTTGGTGATTCCGTGCTTCAGCCCCAGCATTTT	CSVGDSVLQPQHF
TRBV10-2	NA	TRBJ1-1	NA	TGCGCCAGCAGTGAGAGGGGGATCACTGAAGCTTTCTTT	CASSERGITEAFF
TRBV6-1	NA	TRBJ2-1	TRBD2	TGTGCCACCGGAGCGGGGGGCTCCTACAATGAGCAGTTCTTC	CATGAGGSYNEQFF
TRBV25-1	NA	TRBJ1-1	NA	TGTGCCAGCAGTGGCCCCTTGAGCGAGGCTTTCTTT	CASSGPLSEAFF
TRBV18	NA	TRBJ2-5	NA	TGTGCCAGCTCACTACGGGGGTCCCAAGAGACCCAGTACTTC	CASSLRGSQETQYF
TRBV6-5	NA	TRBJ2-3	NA	TGTGCCAGCAGTTACCCTAGGGGCCAGGATACGCAGTATTTT	CASSYPRGQDTQYF
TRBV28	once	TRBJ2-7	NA	TGTGCCAGCAGTTCTACACTCAAGGGGACCTACGAGCAGTACTTC	CASSSTLKGTYEQYF
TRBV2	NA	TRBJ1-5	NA	TGTGCCAGCAGTGAGTCAGTAAAGCAGCCCCAGCATTTT	CASSESVKQPQHF
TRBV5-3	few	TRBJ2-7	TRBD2	TGTGCCAGAAGCTTGGCTAGCGGTTCCTACGAGCAGTACTTC	CARSLASGSYEQYF
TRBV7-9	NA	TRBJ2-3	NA	TGTGCCAGCAGCTTAGCAGGAGACTCAGATACGCAGTATTTT	CASSLAGDSDTQYF
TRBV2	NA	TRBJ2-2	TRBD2	TGTGCCAGCAGTATCGGGACTAGCGGGGGCCCGAACACCGGGGAGCTGTTTTTT	CASSIGTSGGPNTGELFF
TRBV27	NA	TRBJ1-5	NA	TGTGCCAGCAGTCTCAAATGGGGGGCCAATCAGCCCCAGCATTTT	CASSLKWGANQPQHF
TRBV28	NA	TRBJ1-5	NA	TGTGCCAGCAGTTTTACTGGAAGGGCTTATCAGCCCCAGCATTTT	CASSFTGRAYQPQHF
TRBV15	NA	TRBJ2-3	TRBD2	TGTGCCACCAGCAGAGAGCGGGGGGGCACAGATACGCAGTATTTT	CATSRERGGTDTQYF
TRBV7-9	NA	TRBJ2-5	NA	TGTGCCAGCAGCTCAGGACTCTCCCAAGAGACCCAGTACTTC	CASSSGLSQETQYF
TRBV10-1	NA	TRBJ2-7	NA	TGCGCCACCTTACTAGTATACTACGAGCAGTACTTC	CATLLVYYEQYF
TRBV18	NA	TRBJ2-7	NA	TGTGCCAGCTCGGGGGTAGGCGACGAGCAGTACTTC	CASSGVGDEQYF
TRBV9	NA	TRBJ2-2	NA	TGTGCCAGCAGCGTAGGTGTGGGCGGGGAGCTGTTTTTT	CASSVGVGGELFF
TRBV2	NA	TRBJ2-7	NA	TGTGCCAGCAGTGAAGTCCTCTACGAGCAGTACTTC	CASSEVLYEQYF
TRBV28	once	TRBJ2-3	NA	TGTGCCAGCAGTTCTGGAGGACGCACAGATACGCAGTATTTT	CASSSGGRTDTQYF
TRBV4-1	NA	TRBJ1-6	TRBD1	TGCGCCAGCAGCCAAGAGGGGGGACAGGGCGTGACACCCCTCCACTTT	CASSQEGGQGVTPLHF
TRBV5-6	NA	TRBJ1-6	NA	TGTGCCAGCAGCCTACAAGAGCTCTTAACTTCACCCCTCCACTTT	CASSLQELLTSPLHF
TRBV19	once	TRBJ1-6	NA	TGTGCCAGTAGGCCCACAGGGATCGCCTATAATTCACCCCTCCACTTT	CASRPTGIAYNSPLHF
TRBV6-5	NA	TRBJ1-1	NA	TGTGCCAGCAGTTACTCTTGGGCCTCTGAAGCTTTCTTT	CASSYSWASEAFF
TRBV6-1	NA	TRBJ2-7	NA	TGTGCCAGCAGTCCCCCGGGTAGCGGTACCTACGAGCAGTACTTC	CASSPPGSGTYEQYF
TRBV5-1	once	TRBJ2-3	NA	TGCGCCAGCAGCTTGGTAGCCTCCAGAGATACGCAGTATTTT	CASSLVASRDTQYF
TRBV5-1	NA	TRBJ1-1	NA	TGCGCCAGCAGCCCCCGGGGGGGCCGAGGCACTGAAGCTTTCTTT	CASSPRGGRGTEAFF
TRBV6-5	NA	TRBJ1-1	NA	TGTGCCAGCAGTAGTCGGGACACTGAAGCTTTCTTT	CASSSRDTEAFF
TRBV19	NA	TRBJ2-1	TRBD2	TGTGCCAGTAGTAAAGCGACTAGCATTGAGCAGTTCTTC	CASSKATSIEQFF
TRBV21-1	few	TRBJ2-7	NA	TGTGCCAGCAGCAATGTGATACTACACGTGTTAGACGAGCAGTACTTC	CASSNVILHVLDEQYF
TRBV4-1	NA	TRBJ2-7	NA	TGCGCCAGCAGCCAAGAGGAACAGGTCGCATACGAGCAGTACTTC	CASSQEEQVAYEQYF
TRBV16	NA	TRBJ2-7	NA	TGTGCCAGCAGCCAATCGTCCAGGGGTGGGGGCTACGAGCAGTACTTC	CASSQSSRGGGYEQYF
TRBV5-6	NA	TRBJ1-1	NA	TGTGCCAGCAGCTTGACAGGGAGGAACACTGAAGCTTTCTTT	CASSLTGRNTEAFF
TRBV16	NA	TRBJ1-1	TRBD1	TGTGCCAGCAGCCTGGGACAGGGGGTGGGCACTGAAGCTTTCTTT	CASSLGQGVGTEAFF
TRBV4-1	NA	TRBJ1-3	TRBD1	TGCGCCAGCAGCCAAGAGAACGCACAGGGGGTGGCGAACACCATATATTTT	CASSQENAQGVANTIYF
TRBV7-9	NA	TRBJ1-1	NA	TGTGCCAGCAGCCTGGGGGTGCCGGTCGAAGCTTTCTTT	CASSLGVPVEAFF
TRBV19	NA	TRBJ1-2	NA	TGTGCCAGTAGTCTTATTTTACCCCGGGGGACCGCGAACTATGGCTACACCTTC	CASSLILPRGTANYGYTF
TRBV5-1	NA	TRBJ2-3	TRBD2	TGCGCCAGCAGCTTTGATGGACTAGCCACAGATACGCAGTATTTT	CASSFDGLATDTQYF
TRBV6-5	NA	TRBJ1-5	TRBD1	TGTGCCAGCAGCCAGACAGGGCTAGGCAATCAGCCCCAGCATTTT	CASSQTGLGNQPQHF
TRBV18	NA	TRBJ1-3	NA	TGTGCCAGCTCACCAATACAGGGCTCTGGAAACACCATATATTTT	CASSPIQGSGNTIYF
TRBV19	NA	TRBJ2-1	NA	TGTGCCAGTAGTATTGAGGGGGGGGTAAATGAGCAGTTCTTC	CASSIEGGVNEQFF
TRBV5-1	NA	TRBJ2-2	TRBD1	TGCGCCAGCAGCTTGGCCACGGGGACAGGGGCCGGGGAGCTGTTTTTT	CASSLATGTGAGELFF
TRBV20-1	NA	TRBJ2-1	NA	TGCAGTGGATCTCTAGGCAATGAGCAGTTCTTC	CSGSLGNEQFF
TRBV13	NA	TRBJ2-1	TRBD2	TGTGCCAGCAGCTATATGGGGGGGTCCTACAATGAGCAGTTCTTC	CASSYMGGSYNEQFF
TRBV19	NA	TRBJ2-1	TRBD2	TGTGCCAGTAGTATTAGCGGGAGAACTACCAATGAGCAGTTCTTC	CASSISGRTTNEQFF
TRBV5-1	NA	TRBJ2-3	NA	TGCGCCAGCAGCTTGGCCAAGGTGGATACGCAGTATTTT	CASSLAKVDTQYF